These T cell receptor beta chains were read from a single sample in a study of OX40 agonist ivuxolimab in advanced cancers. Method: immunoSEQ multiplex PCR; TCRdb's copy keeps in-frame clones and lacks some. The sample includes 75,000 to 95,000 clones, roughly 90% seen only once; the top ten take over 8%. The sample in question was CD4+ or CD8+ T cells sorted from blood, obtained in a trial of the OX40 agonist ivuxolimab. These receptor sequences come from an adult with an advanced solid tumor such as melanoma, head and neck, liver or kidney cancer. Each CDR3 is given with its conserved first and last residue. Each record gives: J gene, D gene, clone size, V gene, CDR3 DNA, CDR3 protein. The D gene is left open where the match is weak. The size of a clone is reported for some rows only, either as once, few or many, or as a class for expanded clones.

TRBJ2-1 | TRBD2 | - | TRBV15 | TGTGCCACCAGCAGAGATCTAACTAGCGGGAGAGGTGAGCAGTTCTTC | CATSRDLTSGRGEQFF
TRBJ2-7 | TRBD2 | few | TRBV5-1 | TGCGCCAGCAGCTTTCGGGTCCCTGGACTAGCGGACTCCTACGAGCAGTACTTC | CASSFRVPGLADSYEQYF
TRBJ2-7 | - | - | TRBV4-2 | TGTGCCAGCAGCCAAGGGGCTGGATCCTACGAGCAGTACTTC | CASSQGAGSYEQYF
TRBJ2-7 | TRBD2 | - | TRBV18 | TGTGCCAGCTCGATCCGAGCGGGAGCGTACGAGCAGTACTTC | CASSIRAGAYEQYF
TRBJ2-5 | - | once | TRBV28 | TGTGCCAGCAGCTTCGCTAGTGTGGAGACCCAGTACTTC | CASSFASVETQYF
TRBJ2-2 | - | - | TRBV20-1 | TGCAGTGCAATAGACACCGGGGAGCTGTTTTTT | CSAIDTGELFF
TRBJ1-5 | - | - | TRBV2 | TGTGCCAGCAGTCGAGGGGGAACAGCAAATCAGCCCCAGCATTTT | CASSRGGTANQPQHF
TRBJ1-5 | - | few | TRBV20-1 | TGCAGTGCCAGGCGGGATTGGCCCCAGCATTTT | CSARRDWPQHF
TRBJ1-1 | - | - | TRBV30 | TGTGCCTATTGGTGGGGAACTGAAGCTTTCTTT | CAYWWGTEAFF
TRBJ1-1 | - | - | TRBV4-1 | TGCGCCAGCAGCCAAATGAGAAGGAACACTGAAGCTTTCTTT | CASSQMRRNTEAFF
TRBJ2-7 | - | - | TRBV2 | TGTGCCAGCGGGGAATGGGGCAGGGGGGTCCACGAGCAGTACTTC | CASGEWGRGVHEQYF
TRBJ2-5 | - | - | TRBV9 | TGTGCCAGCAGCGTAGATGTAACGGCCCAAGAGACCCAGTACTTC | CASSVDVTAQETQYF
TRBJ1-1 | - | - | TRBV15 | TGTGCCACCAGCATGGGGGCGGGCACTGAAGCTTTCTTT | CATSMGAGTEAFF
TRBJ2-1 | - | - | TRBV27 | TGTGCCAGCAGTAGGCTCCCCTGGGCAGGGACTTACAATGAGCAGTTCTTC | CASSRLPWAGTYNEQFF
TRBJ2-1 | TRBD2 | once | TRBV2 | TGTGCCAGCACCCTGACTAGCGGGAGGGCCGGCGAGCAGTTCTTC | CASTLTSGRAGEQFF
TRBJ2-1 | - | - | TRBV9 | TGTGCCAGCAGCGTAGAGGCTACACCCCTTTGGGCTGAGCAGTTCTTC | CASSVEATPLWAEQFF
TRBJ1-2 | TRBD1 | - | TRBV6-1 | TGTGCCAGCAGTATCTCGGGACAGAGTGGCTACACCTTC | CASSISGQSGYTF
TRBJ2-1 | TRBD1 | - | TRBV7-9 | TGTGCCGGTACAGGGGGCTCCTACAATGAGCAGTTCTTC | CAGTGGSYNEQFF
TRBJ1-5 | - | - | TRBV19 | TGTGCCAGTAGTATAGCAGGGGTGGATCAGCCCCAGCATTTT | CASSIAGVDQPQHF
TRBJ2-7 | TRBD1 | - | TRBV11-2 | TGTGCCAGCAGCAGGGGGGGACAGGGGACCTCCTACGAGCAGTACTTC | CASSRGGQGTSYEQYF
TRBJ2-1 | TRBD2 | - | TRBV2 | TGTGCCAGCAGCCCCGGGGGCGGGAGGGCCAAAAGGAATGAGCAGTTCTTC | CASSPGGGRAKRNEQFF
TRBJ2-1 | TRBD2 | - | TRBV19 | TGTGCCAGTAGGGGGACTAGCGTTGACGAGCAGTTCTTC | CASRGTSVDEQFF
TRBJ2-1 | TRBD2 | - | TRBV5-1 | TGCGCCAGCAGCCTGGGACTAGCGGGGTCCTACAATGAGCAGTTCTTC | CASSLGLAGSYNEQFF
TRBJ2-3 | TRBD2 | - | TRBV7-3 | TGTGCCAGCAGCCCCGGACTAGCGGCATACACAGATACGCAGTATTTT | CASSPGLAAYTDTQYF
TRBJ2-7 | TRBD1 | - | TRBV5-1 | TGCGCCAGCAGCTTGGGACAGGGCGATTACGAGCAGTACTTC | CASSLGQGDYEQYF
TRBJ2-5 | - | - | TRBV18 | TGTGCCAGCTCACCGTCTAGCCCGGGAGAGACCCAGTACTTC | CASSPSSPGETQYF
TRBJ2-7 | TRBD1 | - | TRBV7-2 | TGTGCCAGCAGCAAAACAGGACAGGGGAGGAACGAGCAGTACTTC | CASSKTGQGRNEQYF
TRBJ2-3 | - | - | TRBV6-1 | TGTGCCAGCAGTTTAGAGGAGGGAACAGATACGCAGTATTTT | CASSLEEGTDTQYF
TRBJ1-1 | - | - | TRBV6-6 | TGTGCCAGCAGTCTGGGGGAGAACACTGAAGCTTTCTTT | CASSLGENTEAFF
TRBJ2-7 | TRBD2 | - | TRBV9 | TGTGCCAGCAGCGTCGGGGGGGACTCCTACGAGCAGTACTTC | CASSVGGDSYEQYF
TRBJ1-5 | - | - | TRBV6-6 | TGTGCCAGCAGTTACGGGGGAATGGGCAATCAGCCCCAGCATTTT | CASSYGGMGNQPQHF
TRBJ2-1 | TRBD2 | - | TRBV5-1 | TGCGCCAGCAGCCGCTCGAGGGGTAGCGGGGGTTTAAGCTCCTACAATGAGCAGTTCTTC | CASSRSRGSGGLSSYNEQFF
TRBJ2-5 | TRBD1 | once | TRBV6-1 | TGTGCCAGCAGCTGGGACAGCCTAGAGACCCAGTACTTC | CASSWDSLETQYF
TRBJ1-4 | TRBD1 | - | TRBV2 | TGTGCCAGCACAGAGACAGGGCGGGATGAAAAACTGTTTTTT | CASTETGRDEKLFF
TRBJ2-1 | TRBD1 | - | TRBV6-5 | TGTGCCAGCAGTTACACCCGACAGGGGGCTGAGCAGTTCTTC | CASSYTRQGAEQFF
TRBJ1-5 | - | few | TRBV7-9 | TGTGCCAGCAGCTCCGACAGGTTCAATCAGCCCCAGCATTTT | CASSSDRFNQPQHF
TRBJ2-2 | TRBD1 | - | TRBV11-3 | TGTGCCAGCAGCTATGACAGGGGGATAACCGGGGAGCTGTTTTTT | CASSYDRGITGELFF
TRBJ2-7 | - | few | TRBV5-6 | TGTGCCAGCAGCTTTCCCCTCGACAGAGATCCCTACGAGCAGTACTTC | CASSFPLDRDPYEQYF
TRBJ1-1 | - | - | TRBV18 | TGTGCCAGCTCACCACCGAGAGGGGGGGAAGCTTTCTTT | CASSPPRGGEAFF
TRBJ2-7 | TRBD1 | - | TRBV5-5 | TGTGCCAGCAGCTTCCCAGGACAGGCGTCCTACGAGCAGTACTTC | CASSFPGQASYEQYF
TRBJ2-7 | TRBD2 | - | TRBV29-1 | TGCAGCGTTGGTCCGGCTAGCGGGAGTACGGTAGAGTACTTC | CSVGPASGSTVEYF